Listed here is a single T cell receptor beta chain. The target of this receptor is not known. No per-base quality is available; no much larger clone lies one base away. Systemically healthy Caucasian individuals from Russia, some 40 in total and aged roughly 6 to 100 years, were included as donors. Each donor gave 8 to 10 milliliters of peripheral blood, drawn into EDTA-treated Vacutainer tubes. PBMCs were isolated by Ficoll-Paque density-gradient centrifugation, with at least 7 million obtained per sample. Trizol reagent was used to extract total RNA from the PBMCs, yielding at least 6 micrograms per sample. For every donor, flow cytometry on a PBMC aliquot measured the percentage of naive CD45RAhigh/CD27high T cells. The sample belongs to a study of blood T cells in healthy people across ages (dated by TCRdb to between 2014 and 2016). Background on the whole study: In model experiments, template switching captured about one uniquely barcoded TCR beta cDNA molecule for every two T cells. The donors were divided into four age groups: young (average around 17 years), middle-aged (about 39), aged (about 56) and long-lived (about 90). The study measured age-related changes in TCR beta repertoire diversity using deep sequencing normalized with unique cDNA molecular identifiers. The study analyzed two additional independent replicas of 1 million unique cDNA reads from the same blood draw for two donors, one aged 18 to 30 and one aged 80 or older. To avoid experimental bias, donors of different ages were spread randomly across the sequencing lanes.

Preparation of the library involved 5' RACE. Instrument used: Illumina HiSeq 2500. A second roughly 6 to 12 cycle PCR used a sample-barcoded 5' primer and a J-beta primer mix. Each TCR beta cDNA molecule received a unique molecular identifier from a template-switch 5' adaptor carrying 12 random nucleotides. Each sample yielded at least 2.5 million CDR3-containing paired-end reads. The Mint cDNA synthesis kit, primed by a TRBC-specific oligonucleotide, was used to synthesize first-strand cDNA from all RNA. Following uracil-DNA glycosylase treatment, a first 18-cycle PCR with universal primers M1SS and BC2_uni_R was performed on all cDNA. In the authors' own workflow: Normalization of each sample was performed by random selection of 1 million high-quality reads, each carrying a distinct molecular identifier. Instead of being binned into consensus sequences, reads that shared molecular identifiers were thrown out. MiTCR, with a Q25 quality threshold and the strictest error-elimination algorithm, was used for CDR3 identification, clonotype clustering and error correction. Lower-bound total TCR beta diversity was estimated with a nonparametric unseen species model using Euler transformation. Starting from the raw public reads, TCRdb applied fastp trimming at Q25, assembled clones with MiXCR and retained in-frame beta chains. Entries are consolidated by CDR3 protein sequence, retaining the most common genes and DNA. For this entry, the V and J calls and clone size follow TCRdb and not the study's own pipeline. The sample records 800,000 to 1,000,000 distinct CDR3 sequences, about 48% of which are singletons. The ten largest clonotypes hold roughly an eighth of the sample.

What the research found in general, with its limitations: Observed TCR beta diversity correlated strongly with the percentage of naive T cells measured by flow cytometry. Observed TCR beta diversity per million T cells fell roughly linearly with age, and a significant reduction was already apparent by age about 38. Compared with the aged group, more naive CD4+ T cells, fewer expanded clones and increased TCR diversity were shown by the long-lived group, suggesting age selection. Donor CMV infection status was unknown, potentially confounding age-related changes in expanded clonotypes. Bulk unsorted PBMC profiling prevented conclusive comparison of naive and antigen-experienced compartments. Estimates of total diversity based on one million sequenced T cells were considered lower bounds and underestimates.

V and J lose 10 bases and 1 base, and a span of 10 bases separates them. CDR1 and CDR2 are drawn from the germline V gene: SGDLS, YYNGEE. The CDR3 goes from the cysteine to the phenylalanine over 12 residues. Of the read, only the CDR3 DNA is kept; its 36 bases are in frame from base 1. Sequenced: blood. The clonotype was recovered from a man aged 30 to 45 in good health. In this chain, TRBV9 is recombined with TRBJ2-3; the D gene lacks a confident call. The CDR3 amino acid sequence is: CASQGGTDTQYF. The DNA reads as follows: TGTGCCTCACAAGGAGGCACAGATACGCAGTATTTT.